This TCR beta chain comes out of a study of blood T cell repertoires in COVID-19. Study overall: Collection of acute and convalescent COVID-19 samples took place in the United States, Italy and Spain. PBMCs, B-cell-depleted T cells, or T cells were the source of the cDNA or gDNA that made up the material.

This CDR3 is built from 14 residues. Trimming took off 3 bases at V and 2 bases at J, with 11 bases between the two ends. Germline V gene lookup returns CDR1 MDHEN and CDR2 SYDVKM. Participants, about 18 to 100 years old, spanned 24 US areas. Data came from immunoSEQ multiplex PCR; TCRdb stores just in-frame clones and leaves some out. The repertoire consists of 250,000 to 350,000 clones, with 80% to 90% occurring once and the leading ten covering 4% to 4.5%. The specimen was PBMCs or T cells enriched from blood (not recorded which). J is TRBJ2-7 and V is TRBV28; D is perhaps TRBD1 (5 bases). The TCR comes from a woman in her twenties or thirties who had recovered from COVID-19. CDR3 sequence (DNA): TGTGCCAGCAGTTTGGGGCAGGGAACCTACGAGCAGTACTTC. As protein: CASSLGQGTYEQYF.